A single sample gave rise to the 2 T cell receptor beta chains below, sequenced in a study of control samples from healthy donors and cancer patients. Sequencing used immunoSEQ multiplex PCR; TCRdb keeps in-frame clones, though not all of them. The sample lists more than 95,000 clones; over 75% were seen once. The source material was PBMCs. These receptors came from a woman between 45 and 65 years old with colorectal cancer.

This clone was counted a few times. The chain combines TRBV24-1 with TRBJ2-1; unclear D gene. This CDR3 is built from 15 residues. V gave up 4 bases and J gave up 4 bases, with 13 bases separating them. Germline CDR1 reads KGHDR; CDR2 reads SFDVKD. CDR3 nucleotides: TGTGCCACCAGTGACCAAGGACGGTTATACAATGAGCAGTTCTTC. Translation gives CATSDQGRLYNEQFF.

V gene TRBV6-5 combines with J gene TRBJ2-1; maybe TRBD1 (6 bases). The CDR3 consists of 14 residues. The V and J ends lost 11 bases and 0 bases respectively, with 14 bases between them. The germline CDR1 and CDR2 sequences are MNHEY and SVGAGI. This CDR3 reads CAAATGSSYNEQFF. CDR3 coding DNA: TGTGCCGCCGCCACAGGGAGCTCCTACAATGAGCAGTTCTTC.